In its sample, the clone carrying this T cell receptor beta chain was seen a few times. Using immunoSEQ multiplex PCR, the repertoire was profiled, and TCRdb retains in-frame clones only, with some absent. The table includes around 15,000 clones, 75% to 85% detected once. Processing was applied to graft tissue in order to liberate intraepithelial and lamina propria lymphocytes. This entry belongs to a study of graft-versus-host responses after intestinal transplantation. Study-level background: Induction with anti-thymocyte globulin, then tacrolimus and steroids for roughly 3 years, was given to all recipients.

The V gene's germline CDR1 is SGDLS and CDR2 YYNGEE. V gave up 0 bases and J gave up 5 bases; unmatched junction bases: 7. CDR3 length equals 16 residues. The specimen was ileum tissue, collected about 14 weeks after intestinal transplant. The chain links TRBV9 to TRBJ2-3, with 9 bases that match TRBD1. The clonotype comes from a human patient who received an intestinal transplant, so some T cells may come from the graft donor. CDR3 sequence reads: CASSVGWDRDGDTQYF. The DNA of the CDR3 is TGTGCCAGCAGCGTAGGATGGGACAGGGATGGAGATACGCAGTATTTT.